This note documents a single T cell receptor beta chain sequence. Its antigen is not identified. This sample was taken from a study of T cell responses to AZD1222 COVID-19 vaccine. Assay used: immunoSEQ multiplex PCR; TCRdb lists only in-frame clones, some missing. The sample lists 120,000 to 150,000 clones, over 85% occurring once. Study outcomes and limitations: Spike was spanned by vaccine-associated CD4 TCRs, which were dominant at 160-218 and 743-854.

V lost 8 bases and J lost 6, with 7 bases in between. Germline CDR1 ENHRY, CDR2 SYGVKD. CDR3 length: 10 residues. Material: peripheral blood, obtained on day 0 of AZD1222 vaccination. The rearrangement links TRBV10-3 to TRBJ1-2; D ambiguous. The source is an adult in good health. The CDR3 nucleotides read TGTGCCATCGGGTCCGATGGCTACACCTTC. Translating gives CAIGSDGYTF.